This passage covers 27 T cell receptor beta chains from one sample sequenced in a study of Tregs in tolerant kidney transplant recipients. The assay was immunoSEQ multiplex PCR, and TCRdb's table has in-frame clones only and misses some. In the table there are 90,000 or so clones, roughly 92% of which are singletons. The sequenced sample consisted of CD8+ T cells from blood. The receptors originated from a human donor in good health.

This sequence joins TRBV11-2 and TRBJ2-7; 8 nucleotides agree with TRBD2. V gave up 3 bases and J gave up 5 bases; unmatched junction bases: 0. The CDR3 runs 12 residues. From germline, CDR1 is SGHAT and CDR2 FQNNGV. The CDR3 sequence is CASSFGGDEQYF. Here the CDR3 DNA reads TGTGCCAGCAGCTTCGGGGGGGACGAGCAGTACTTC.

The chain recombines TRBV14 with TRBJ1-2; D may be TRBD1 (5 bases). Germline CDR1 is SGHDN and CDR2 is FVKESK. The CDR3 has 17 residues. Trimming pared 2 bases from V and 3 bases from J, leaving 19 bases between. CDR3 sequence reads: CASSQFIGAGLHYGYTF. CDR3 nucleotides: TGTGCCAGCAGCCAATTTATAGGTGCAGGGCTGCACTATGGCTACACCTTC.

This clone was counted a single time. The chain joins TRBV18 to TRBJ2-7; TRBD2 matches at 9 bases. Germline values: CDR1 KGHSH, CDR2 LQKENI. The V and J ends lost 2 bases and 4 bases, in that order; junction bases with no gene match: 9. This CDR3 has 16 amino acids. CDR3 sequence reads: CASSPVGSGGPYEQYF. The CDR3 DNA reads TGTGCCAGCTCACCAGTTGGGAGCGGGGGGCCGTACGAGCAGTACTTC.

This clone was detected once. The chain is built from TRBV29-1 and TRBJ2-2, with 9 bases fitting TRBD2. The CDR3 consists of 14 residues. V shed 7 bases and J 4 bases; nucleotides not matched to a gene: 7. CDR1 is SQVTM and CDR2 is ANQGSEA in the germline V gene. In DNA, the CDR3 is TGCAGCGCCGACGTAGCGGGAGCCACCGGGGAGCTGTTTTTT. Protein sequence: CSADVAGATGELFF.

This clone was picked up one time. This chain connects TRBV7-9 to TRBJ2-1; D may be TRBD1 or TRBD2 (7 bases each). The V gene's germline CDR1 is SEHNR and CDR2 FQNEAQ (reference sequence). The CDR3 length is 12 residues. Trimming took 2 bases from V and 12 from J, leaving 11 bases between them. In DNA form, the CDR3 reads TGTGCCAGCAGCTTACAGGGGGAGGGGCAGTTCTTC. This codes for CASSLQGEGQFF.

The rearrangement joins TRBV20-1 to TRBJ2-1; D may be TRBD2 (5 bases). V lost 0 bases and J 9 bases, leaving 6 bases between the germline ends. CDR1 DFQATT and CDR2 SNEGSKA come from the germline V gene (reference sequence). The CDR3 has 11 residues. The CDR3 reads CSARDGIEQFF. The CDR3 coding sequence is TGCAGTGCTAGAGACGGGATTGAGCAGTTCTTC.

The chain employs TRBV7-9 and TRBJ2-1; 14 bases match TRBD2. This CDR3 has 16 residues. Germline V gives CDR1 SEHNR, CDR2 FQNEAQ (reference sequence). The trim removed 5 bases at V and 7 bases at J, leaving 7 bases unmatched. CDR3 in amino acids: CASSHPWTSGGNEQFF. CDR3 nucleotide sequence: TGTGCCAGCAGCCATCCGTGGACTAGCGGGGGGAATGAGCAGTTCTTC.

The chain joins TRBV27 to TRBJ1-1; D not resolved. Germline V gene sequence: CDR1 MNHEY, CDR2 SMNVEV (reference sequence). The CDR3 runs to 11 residues. The V end was cut by 9 bases, the J end by 3 bases, with 8 bases between. In nucleotides, the CDR3 is TGTGCCAGTAGTCCGCACACTGAAGCTTTCTTT. It translates to CASSPHTEAFF.

The chain links TRBV27 to TRBJ2-7; D remains ambiguous. From germline, CDR1 is MNHEY and CDR2 SMNVEV (reference sequence). The CDR3 sequence is 12 residues long. The V gene lost 5 bases and the J gene lost 2 bases, with 7 bases spanning the gap. CDR3 nucleotides: TGTGCCAGCAGTAGGCTCCCCTACGAGCAGTACTTC. Its translation is CASSRLPYEQYF.

This chain uses TRBV6-1 with TRBJ2-1, with D perhaps assigned TRBD1 or TRBD2 (5 bases each). The V and J ends lost 7 bases and 5 bases respectively, with 12 bases between them. Germline lookup yields CDR1 MNHNS and CDR2 SASEGT. This CDR3 has 13 residues. The CDR3 sequence is CASTLGRNNEQFF. The CDR3 DNA reads as TGTGCCAGCACCCTGGGACGGAACAATGAGCAGTTCTTC.

The chain has TRBV5-6 and TRBJ1-1; no definite D call. The CDR3 totals 14 residues. V was pared by 0 bases and J by 5 bases, with 11 bases between. Germline V gene data show CDR1 as SGHDT and CDR2 as YYEEEE. The CDR3 sequence: CASSLAGGRTEAFF. CDR3 in DNA: TGTGCCAGCAGCTTGGCCGGCGGGAGGACTGAAGCTTTCTTT.

The sample holds one count of this clone. The chain links TRBV19 to TRBJ2-3; 7 bases are shared with TRBD2. This CDR3 has 15 residues. Germline V gene lookup returns CDR1 LNHDA and CDR2 SQIVND (reference sequence). J was trimmed by 3 bases and V by 5 bases; bases with no gene match: 8. The CDR3: CASSVLGGDTDTQYF. CDR3 coding DNA: TGTGCCAGTAGTGTGCTTGGGGGGGATACAGATACGCAGTATTTT.

The V and J genes are TRBV4-1 and TRBJ2-7, with D maybe TRBD1 (6 bases). Germline CDR1 reads MGHRA; CDR2 reads YSYEKL. Trimming stripped 1 base from V and 3 bases from J, with 19 bases between. The CDR3 totals 17 residues. The DNA for the CDR3 is TGCGCCAGCAGCCAAGTTGTCGGCACAGGGTCGGGCTACGAGCAGTACTTC. This translates into CASSQVVGTGSGYEQYF.

V usage is TRBV13 and J usage is TRBJ1-2, with TRBD1 identical over 8 bases. Trimming took 5 bases from V and 4 from J; bases not matched to a gene: 6. This CDR3 spans 14 amino acids. Germline loops: CDR1 PRHDT, CDR2 FYEKMQ (reference sequence). DNA for the CDR3: TGTGCCAGCAGCCTCGGACAGGGCTCCTATGGCTACACCTTC. Its translation is CASSLGQGSYGYTF.

This chain connects TRBV6-5 to TRBJ2-7, with D perhaps assigned TRBD1 or TRBD2 (6 bases each). This CDR3 spans 14 amino acids. The V end lost 5 bases, the J end lost 6 bases, and 17 bases lay between the germline ends. Germline-derived CDR1 and CDR2 are MNHEY and SVGAGI. The CDR3 DNA sequence: TGTGCCAGCAGTGAAGGAGGGTGGGGGCCCGAGCAGTACTTC. Translating it yields CASSEGGWGPEQYF.

The gene calls are TRBV30 and TRBJ2-7; 8 bases agree with TRBD1. Germline values: CDR1 GTSNPN, CDR2 SVGIG (reference sequence). CDR3 length: 16 residues. Trimming removed 3 bases from V and 5 bases from J; junction bases left unmatched: 15. The CDR3 sequence: CAWRPLARTGLHEQYF. As DNA, the CDR3 is TGTGCCTGGAGACCCCTGGCCAGGACAGGGTTACACGAGCAGTACTTC.

The chain uses TRBV6-5 and TRBJ2-7; D unresolved. From germline, CDR1 is MNHEY and CDR2 SVGAGI. Trimming pared 2 bases from V and 3 bases from J, leaving 14 bases between. The CDR3 extends over 15 amino acids. The CDR3 protein is CASSYSWTGHYEQYF. The CDR3 DNA follows: TGTGCCAGCAGTTACAGTTGGACGGGTCACTACGAGCAGTACTTC.

This clone is a singleton in its sample. This chain links TRBV15 with TRBJ2-1; a weak D match, TRBD2 (5 bases). Between the trimmed V and J ends, which lost 0 bases and 0 bases, there was a span of 18 bases. The CDR3 sequence is 19 residues long. Germline values: CDR1 LNHNV, CDR2 YYDKDF (reference sequence). CDR3 protein: CATSRDRRVIKSSYNEQFF. The CDR3 nucleotides are TGTGCCACCAGCAGAGATCGGCGGGTAATCAAGAGCTCCTACAATGAGCAGTTCTTC.

This clone was seen more than once but under ten times. V gene TRBV7-9 combines with J gene TRBJ1-5; D is possibly TRBD1 (5 bases). The CDR3 is 15 residues long. Trimming took off 2 bases at V and 3 bases at J, with 11 bases between the two ends. From germline, CDR1 is SEHNR and CDR2 FQNEAQ (reference sequence). The CDR3 region is CASSLQGPFNQPQHF. CDR3 sequence (DNA): TGTGCCAGCAGCTTACAGGGCCCCTTCAATCAGCCCCAGCATTTT.

DNA for the CDR3: TGTGCCAGCAGGCGGACAGGACCTCTTTACGAGCAGTACTTC. Translated, it gives CASRRTGPLYEQYF. The genes are TRBV27 and TRBJ2-7; 7 bases agree with TRBD1. The CDR3 runs 14 residues. The junction had 9 bases not matched to a gene; V was cut back by 6 bases and J by 4 bases. The germline V gene encodes CDR1 MNHEY and CDR2 SMNVEV (reference sequence).

There are a few counts of this clone. The rearrangement links TRBV19 to TRBJ1-6; 7 bases line up with TRBD1. Germline V lookup: CDR1 LNHDA, CDR2 SQIVND (reference sequence). The J segment lost 6 bases and the V segment lost 6 bases, leaving 2 bases of the junction unmatched. The CDR3 totals 13 residues. CDR3 in DNA: TGTGCCAGTAGCGGGACAGCTAATTCACCCCTCCACTTT. The encoded protein is CASSGTANSPLHF.

V and J are TRBV11-2 and TRBJ1-6, with D uncertain. This CDR3 has 15 amino acids. From germline, CDR1 is SGHAT and CDR2 FQNNGV. The V end was cut by 0 bases, the J end by 0 bases, with 3 bases between. Here the CDR3 DNA reads TGTGCCAGCAGCTTAGAGAGCTCCTATAATTCACCCCTCCACTTT. Translation gives CASSLESSYNSPLHF.

V is TRBV19 and J is TRBJ2-7; D unclear. The CDR3 totals 12 residues. Germline V gene lookup returns CDR1 LNHDA and CDR2 SQIVND (reference sequence). V was trimmed by 4 bases and J by 5 bases, leaving 9 bases between them. The CDR3 bases are TGTGCCAGTAGTAGTGACTGGAACGAGCAGTACTTC. Protein: CASSSDWNEQYF.

The chain carries TRBV4-2 and TRBJ2-5, with D hard to call. Trimming cost V 4 bases and J 4 bases, with 16 bases left between them. This CDR3 has 15 residues. Germline-derived CDR1 and CDR2 are LGHNA and YNFKEQ. CDR3 sequence reads: CASSLLLSNRETQYF. In DNA form, the CDR3 reads TGTGCCAGCAGCCTCCTCCTATCGAATCGAGAGACCCAGTACTTC.

The chain employs TRBV4-1 and TRBJ2-1; D unclear. Germline V CDR1 and CDR2: MGHRA, YSYEKL. The ends were cut back, 2 bases at V and 8 bases at J, with 13 bases in the middle. The CDR3 spans 14 residues. CDR3 loop: CASSQRTYGHEQFF. CDR3 sequence (DNA): TGCGCCAGCAGCCAACGGACCTATGGCCATGAGCAGTTCTTC.

This chain joins TRBV27 and TRBJ2-3; D is perhaps TRBD2 (6 bases). CDR1 is MNHEY and CDR2 is SMNVEV in the germline V gene (reference sequence). Trimming removed 2 bases from V and 2 bases from J, with 20 bases in between. The CDR3 spans 18 residues. CDR3 sequence: CASSLGGKAMTFTDTQYF. In DNA form, the CDR3 reads TGTGCCAGCAGTTTAGGAGGGAAGGCGATGACCTTCACAGATACGCAGTATTTT.

The V and J genes are TRBV4-1 and TRBJ2-3; D unresolved. The V and J ends lost 3 bases and 6 bases respectively, with 22 bases between them. Germline V gene data show CDR1 as MGHRA and CDR2 as YSYEKL. This CDR3 spans 17 amino acids. This CDR3 is CASSQRHLLSPGDTQYF. The CDR3 DNA follows: TGCGCCAGCAGCCAGAGGCACCTTCTCTCGCCCGGGGATACGCAGTATTTT.